A single sample is the source of the 22 T cell receptor beta chains below, sequenced in a study of blood T cell repertoires in COVID-19. The table came from immunoSEQ multiplex PCR; TCRdb's copy has only in-frame clones and leaves some out. Counted here are about 76,000 clones, approximately 78% occurring once; the ten biggest clones make up 27%. The sample was peripheral blood. The receptors stem from a human donor in a cohort sampled during active COVID-19.

In this sample, this clone turned up a few times. The chain employs TRBV4-1 and TRBJ2-1; D possibly corresponds to TRBD1 (6 bases). V lost 0 bases to trimming and J lost 1 base, with 7 bases between them. From germline, CDR1 is MGHRA and CDR2 YSYEKL. This CDR3 contains 15 residues. The CDR3 is CASSQEQGSYNEQFF. The CDR3 region has the DNA TGCGCCAGCAGCCAAGAGCAGGGGTCCTACAATGAGCAGTTCTTC.

V is TRBV3-1 (or the pseudogene TRBV3-2) and J is TRBJ1-6; maybe TRBD1 (5 bases). V lost 1 base and J 1 base, leaving 11 bases between the germline ends. CDR1 LGHDT and CDR2 YNNKEL come from the germline V gene (reference sequence). The CDR3 spans 17 residues. Here the CDR3 reads CASSQALGGSYNSPLHF. CDR3 coding DNA: TGTGCCAGCAGCCAAGCCCTTGGGGGGTCCTATAATTCACCCCTCCACTTT.

The rearrangement uses TRBV18 and TRBJ2-2; 8 nucleotides line up with TRBD1. The CDR3 is 13 residues long. Per the germline V gene, CDR1 is KGHSH and CDR2 is LQKENI. Trimming at V came to 4 bases and at J to 7 bases, leaving 2 bases not matched to a gene. This CDR3 is CASSRQGNGELFF. DNA for the CDR3: TGTGCCAGCTCACGACAGGGGAACGGGGAGCTGTTTTTT. The full variable domain, its missing parts supplied by reference TRBV18 and TRBJ2-2, is NAGVMQNPRHLVRRRGQEARLRCSPMKGHSHVYWYRQLPEEGLKFMVYLQKENIIDESGMPKERFSAEFPKEGPSILRIQQVVRGDSAAYFCASSRQGNGELFFGEGSRLTVL.

V is TRBV6-6 and J is TRBJ2-1, with 8 bases lining up with TRBD1. The CDR3 runs 15 residues. Germline CDR1 is MNHNY and CDR2 is SVGAGI (reference sequence). V trimming: 6 bases; J trimming: 3 bases; junction bases outside the gene matches: 7. The CDR3 reads CASSKTGQVYNEQFF. CDR3 bases: TGTGCCAGCAGCAAAACGGGACAGGTCTACAATGAGCAGTTCTTC.

The rearrangement joins TRBV15 to TRBJ1-6; 8 bases are a match to TRBD1. J lost 7 bases, V lost 0 bases, and 8 bases had no gene match. This CDR3 is built from 17 residues. From germline, CDR1 is LNHNV and CDR2 YYDKDF (reference sequence). For the CDR3, the DNA is TGTGCCACCAGCAGAGATAATTTGCGGACAGGGAATTCACCCCTCCACTTT. Translated, it gives CATSRDNLRTGNSPLHF.

The chain couples TRBV30 to TRBJ1-2, with a tentative D call TRBD1 (5 bases). Trimming cost V 0 bases and J 5 bases, with 7 bases left between them. This CDR3 has 12 residues. The germline gives CDR1 GTSNPN, CDR2 SVGIG (reference sequence). CDR3 in DNA: TGTGCCTGGAGTGTTCGGGGGTATGGCTACACCTTC. This encodes CAWSVRGYGYTF.

The CDR3 reads CASSIYRGGGSPLHF. In nucleotides, the CDR3 is TGTGCCAGTAGTATCTACAGGGGCGGTGGTTCACCCCTCCACTTT. The chain links TRBV19 to TRBJ1-6, with TRBD1 matching over 7 bases. Germline assignment: CDR1 LNHDA and CDR2 SQIVND (reference sequence). With 3 bases clipped from V and 9 bases from J, the junction kept 8 bases outside the gene matches. The CDR3 extends over 15 amino acids.

This rearrangement joins TRBV7-6 to TRBJ2-3; 8 nucleotides match TRBD2. CDR3 length: 15 amino acids. J lost 6 bases, V lost 5 bases, and 10 bases had no gene match. Per germline, CDR1 SGHVS and CDR2 FNYEAQ. For the CDR3, the DNA is TGTGCCAGCAGCATAGGGAGCGGGGGTGTGGATACGCAGTATTTT. Translation: CASSIGSGGVDTQYF.

This clone was seen only a few times. V and J are TRBV5-4 and TRBJ1-1, with TRBD1 identical over 9 bases. The germline CDR1 and CDR2 sequences are SGHNT and YYREEE (reference sequence). Unmatched junction bases numbered 7, after V lost 3 bases and J lost 7 bases. This CDR3 is built from 14 residues. CDR3 loop: CASSYTGGQGEAFF. Here the CDR3 DNA reads TGTGCCAGCAGCTACACAGGGGGCCAGGGTGAAGCTTTCTTT.

This chain uses TRBV9 with TRBJ1-3, with D hard to call. Looked up from germline, CDR1 is SGDLS and CDR2 is YYNGEE. V lost 4 bases, J lost 2 bases, and 13 bases lay in between. This CDR3 is 15 amino acids long. Written as DNA, the CDR3 is TGTGCCAGCAGCTTTAGAGGCAGACCTGGAAACACCATATATTTT. It specifies CASSFRGRPGNTIYF.

This clone turned up a few times. The V and J genes are TRBV7-9 and TRBJ1-1; possibly TRBD1 for D (6 bases). Per germline, CDR1 SEHNR and CDR2 FQNEAQ (reference sequence). Trimming pared 6 bases from V and 1 base from J, leaving 9 bases between. The CDR3 consists of 13 residues. CDR3 sequence reads: CASRVQGNTEAFF. CDR3 sequence (DNA): TGTGCCAGCAGGGTACAGGGGAACACTGAAGCTTTCTTT.

This clone was seen a handful of times. The rearrangement uses TRBV5-1 and TRBJ1-1; 7 nucleotides match TRBD1. The germline V gene has CDR1 SGHRS and CDR2 YFSETQ. The V and J ends lost 7 bases and 1 base, in that order; junction bases with no gene match: 7. This CDR3 contains 14 residues. CDR3 in DNA: TGCGCCAGCCAGACAGGGCAGGCGAACACTGAAGCTTTCTTT. It is translated as CASQTGQANTEAFF.

The rearrangement links TRBV7-8 to TRBJ2-3, with 11 bases fitting TRBD2. The CDR3 runs to 15 residues. J was trimmed by 11 bases and V by 7 bases; bases with no gene match: 14. Looked up from germline, CDR1 is SGHVS and CDR2 is FQNEAQ. The CDR3 sequence: CASTLGTSGSGGQYF. The CDR3 bases are TGTGCCAGCACCCTCGGGACTAGCGGTTCCGGGGGGCAGTATTTT. The whole variable domain, filled in from reference TRBV7-8 and TRBJ2-3, reads GAGVSQSPRYKVAKRGQDVALRCDPISGHVSLFWYQQALGQGPEFLTYFQNEAQLDKSGLPSDRFFAERPEGSVSTLKIQRTQQEDSAVYLCASTLGTSGSGGQYFGPGTRLTVL.

The V call is TRBV28, the J call TRBJ2-1; 15 bases fit TRBD2. The V segment lost 6 bases and the J segment 7 bases; nucleotides outside the gene matches: 22. The CDR3 sequence is 21 residues long. Germline CDR1 and CDR2: MDHEN and SYDVKM. The DNA of the CDR3 is TGTGCCAGCAGCCCTCTCCCCCGGACTAGCGGGGGGGTGGTTGGGAAAAATGAGCAGTTCTTC. Protein product: CASSPLPRTSGGVVGKNEQFF.

Details on this clone: This sample includes further DNA sequences coding for the same CDR3. This chain's CDR3 is CASSFGGNTEAFF. In DNA, the CDR3 is TGTGCCAGCAGTTTCGGGGGAAACACTGAAGCTTTCTTT. The rearrangement uses TRBV12-3 or TRBV12-4 and TRBJ1-1, with D perhaps matching TRBD1 (5 bases). The V gene lost 3 bases and the J gene lost 2 bases, with 7 bases spanning the gap. The CDR3 is made up of 13 amino acids.

The chain couples TRBV3-1 (or the pseudogene TRBV3-2) to TRBJ2-5; TRBD1 matches at 8 bases. The V gene end was trimmed by 2 bases and the J gene end by 14 bases; junction bases not matched to a gene: 7. Germline loops: CDR1 LGHDT, CDR2 YNNKEL (reference sequence). This CDR3 spans 12 amino acids. The CDR3 region is CASSQIVQGVYF. CDR3 sequence (DNA): TGTGCCAGCAGCCAAATAGTACAGGGGGTTTACTTC.

The chain is built from TRBV30 and TRBJ2-3; TRBD1 matches 7 bases. Germline V CDR1 and CDR2: GTSNPN, SVGIG (reference sequence). V lost 5 bases and J lost 3; bases outside the gene matches: 8. This CDR3 has 14 residues. CDR3 DNA: TGTGCCTGGGGGGACAGTGTGCTTACAGATACGCAGTATTTT. Protein product: CAWGDSVLTDTQYF.

This chain joins TRBV27 and TRBJ2-2, with 8 bases matching TRBD1. CDR3 length: 16 residues. Germline CDR1 reads MNHEY; CDR2 reads SMNVEV (reference sequence). With V trimmed by 3 bases and J by 3 bases, 6 bases remained unmatched. Written as DNA, the CDR3 is TGTGCCAGCAGTTTCGAGGACAGGGTAGACACCGGGGAGCTGTTTTTT. Translated: CASSFEDRVDTGELFF.

This clone was recorded once. The CDR3 DNA reads as TGTGCCAGCAGCCCAGCTACCAGGGCCTACGAGCAGTACTTC. Amino acids: CASSPATRAYEQYF. This chain connects TRBV7-9 to TRBJ2-7, with a tentative D call TRBD1 (5 bases). The ends were cut back, 5 bases at V and 2 bases at J, with 13 bases in the middle. The germline V gene encodes CDR1 SEHNR and CDR2 FQNEAQ (reference sequence). This CDR3 comprises 14 residues.

V is TRBV15 and J is TRBJ1-1; no clear D gene. Between the trimmed V and J ends, which lost 3 bases and 7 bases, there was a span of 12 bases. The germline CDR1 and CDR2 sequences are LNHNV and YYDKDF (reference sequence). The CDR3 runs to 13 residues. CDR3: CATSSAPTYEAFF. The CDR3, as DNA: TGTGCCACCAGCAGCGCCCCGACTTATGAAGCTTTCTTT. Filled out from reference TRBV15 and TRBJ1-1, the complete variable domain reads DAMVIQNPRYQVTQFGKPVTLSCSQTLNHNVMYWYQQKSSQAPKLLFHYYDKDFNNEADTPDNFQSRRPNTSFCFLDIRSPGLGDTAMYLCATSSAPTYEAFFGQGTRLTVV.

The V and J genes are TRBV19 and TRBJ2-7, with a possible D match to TRBD1 (5 bases). The CDR3 has 14 residues. Trimming removed 3 bases at V and 2 bases at J, with 11 bases between. Per germline, CDR1 LNHDA and CDR2 SQIVND (reference sequence). CDR3 DNA sequence: TGTGCCAGTAGTATGACAGATGCCCCCTACGAGCAGTACTTC. Residues: CASSMTDAPYEQYF.

V gene TRBV5-4 combines with J gene TRBJ2-3; the match to TRBD2 covers 11 bases. The V gene end was trimmed by 4 bases and the J gene end by 7 bases; junction bases not matched to a gene: 5. Germline CDR1 and CDR2: SGHNT and YYREEE (reference sequence). This CDR3 has 14 amino acids. CDR3: CASSNSGGAYTQYF. CDR3 DNA sequence: TGTGCCAGCAGCAATAGCGGGGGGGCGTATACGCAGTATTTT.